Listed below are T cell receptor beta chains from one sample, sequenced in a study of blood T cell repertoires in COVID-19. Sequencing was performed with immunoSEQ multiplex PCR; in TCRdb, only in-frame clones are kept and a portion is missing. The table includes about 200,000 clones, approximately 80% detected once. Sequencing was carried out using peripheral blood. The receptors were sampled from a man in his sixties with COVID-19, enrolled during active disease. Both conserved end residues are part of each CDR3. A D gene is named only where the DNA matches it firmly. The size field is filled for only some rows; it gives once, few, many or a size class.

clone size: few
D gene: TRBD2
J gene: TRBJ2-2
V gene: TRBV19
CDR3 DNA: TGTGCCAGTAGTATAGTGCAGCGGGAATCCGGGGAGCTGTTTTTT
CDR3 protein: CASSIVQRESGELFF

clone size: -
D gene: TRBD1
J gene: TRBJ1-1
V gene: TRBV18
CDR3 DNA: TGTGCCAGCTCCCTCGGGACAGGGGAAACTGAAGCTTTCTTT
CDR3 protein: CASSLGTGETEAFF

clone size: -
D gene: TRBD2
J gene: TRBJ2-1
V gene: TRBV28
CDR3 DNA: TGTGCCAGCAGTCCTTTAGCGGGACGCTCCTACAATGAGCAGTTCTTC
CDR3 protein: CASSPLAGRSYNEQFF

clone size: few
D gene: TRBD1
J gene: TRBJ1-2
V gene: TRBV27
CDR3 DNA: TGTGCCAGCTCCTGGACAGGGGGATATGGCTACACCTTC
CDR3 protein: CASSWTGGYGYTF

clone size: few
D gene: -
J gene: TRBJ2-5
V gene: TRBV11-3
CDR3 DNA: TGTGCCAGCAGCATCGGACAGTCGGAGACCCAGTACTTC
CDR3 protein: CASSIGQSETQYF

clone size: -
D gene: TRBD1
J gene: TRBJ2-3
V gene: TRBV30
CDR3 DNA: TGTGCCTCGGACAGGGGACGGTCAGATACGCAGTATTTT
CDR3 protein: CASDRGRSDTQYF

clone size: -
D gene: TRBD1
J gene: TRBJ1-1
V gene: TRBV19
CDR3 DNA: TGTGCCAGTAGTATGCAGGGGGCTCCGACTGAAGCTTTCTTT
CDR3 protein: CASSMQGAPTEAFF

clone size: few
D gene: -
J gene: TRBJ1-6
V gene: TRBV19
CDR3 DNA: TGTGCCAGTAGCACCGGGGAGAATTCACCCCTCCACTTT
CDR3 protein: CASSTGENSPLHF

clone size: -
D gene: TRBD1
J gene: TRBJ1-6
V gene: TRBV9
CDR3 DNA: TGTGCCAGCAGTGCCGGGACAGGTTCTTCACCCCTCCACTTT
CDR3 protein: CASSAGTGSSPLHF

clone size: -
D gene: TRBD2
J gene: TRBJ2-7
V gene: TRBV10-1
CDR3 DNA: TGCGCCAGCAGAAGCGGGAATGGTGAGCAGTACTTC
CDR3 protein: CASRSGNGEQYF

clone size: -
D gene: -
J gene: TRBJ1-2
V gene: TRBV5-5
CDR3 DNA: TGTGCCAGCAACCGGGACTCAACCGCGGGGGGCTACACCTTC
CDR3 protein: CASNRDSTAGGYTF

clone size: -
D gene: TRBD1
J gene: TRBJ1-5
V gene: TRBV30
CDR3 DNA: TGTGCCTGGAGTGTACTACGACAGGGGAGTCAGCCCCAGCATTTT
CDR3 protein: CAWSVLRQGSQPQHF

clone size: -
D gene: TRBD1
J gene: TRBJ1-1
V gene: TRBV27
CDR3 DNA: TGTGCCAGCAGCAGGACAGGGGTCGACACTGAAGCTTTCTTT
CDR3 protein: CASSRTGVDTEAFF

clone size: -
D gene: TRBD2
J gene: TRBJ2-1
V gene: TRBV4-2
CDR3 DNA: TGTGCCAGCAGCCAACCTACTAGCGGGAGTCCCAATGAGCAGTTCTTC
CDR3 protein: CASSQPTSGSPNEQFF

clone size: -
D gene: -
J gene: TRBJ1-4
V gene: TRBV7-8
CDR3 DNA: TGTGCCAGCAGTCCTACGCGGGGGCTCACTAATGAAAAACTGTTTTTT
CDR3 protein: CASSPTRGLTNEKLFF

clone size: -
D gene: TRBD1
J gene: TRBJ1-5
V gene: TRBV6-1
CDR3 DNA: TGTGCCAGCAGTGAAGACAGGGGACCCCCCGTGGGGCCCCAGCATTTT
CDR3 protein: CASSEDRGPPVGPQHF

clone size: -
D gene: -
J gene: TRBJ2-6
V gene: TRBV3-1/TRBV3-2
CDR3 DNA: TGTGCCAGCAGCCAAGGGGCCTTCTCTGGGGCCAACGTCCTGACTTTC
CDR3 protein: CASSQGAFSGANVLTF

clone size: once
D gene: -
J gene: TRBJ1-3
V gene: TRBV5-8
CDR3 DNA: TGTGCCAGCTCCCCTGGAGGGGGAAACACCATATATTTT
CDR3 protein: CASSPGGGNTIYF

clone size: once
D gene: -
J gene: TRBJ1-5
V gene: TRBV24-1
CDR3 DNA: TGTGCCATTCAAGGACAGATTTATCAGCCCCAGCATTTT
CDR3 protein: CAIQGQIYQPQHF

clone size: few
D gene: TRBD2
J gene: TRBJ2-1
V gene: TRBV6-5
CDR3 DNA: TGTGCCAGCAGTTATTCCGGGACTAGCGGTGAGCAGTTCTTC
CDR3 protein: CASSYSGTSGEQFF

clone size: once
D gene: TRBD2
J gene: TRBJ2-7
V gene: TRBV11-2
CDR3 DNA: TGTGCCAGCAGTAGCGGGACCCACTCCTACGAGCAGTACTTC
CDR3 protein: CASSSGTHSYEQYF

clone size: -
D gene: -
J gene: TRBJ1-6
V gene: TRBV7-9
CDR3 DNA: TGTGCCAGCAGCATGGACAGTTACAATTCACCCCTCCACTTT
CDR3 protein: CASSMDSYNSPLHF

clone size: -
D gene: -
J gene: TRBJ1-5
V gene: TRBV15
CDR3 DNA: TGTGCCACCAGCAGGGCCTCGGACACTCCCCAGCATTTT
CDR3 protein: CATSRASDTPQHF

clone size: -
D gene: -
J gene: TRBJ1-1
V gene: TRBV4-3
CDR3 DNA: TGCGCCAGCAGCCAAGATAGAGACACTGAAGCTTTCTTT
CDR3 protein: CASSQDRDTEAFF

clone size: few
D gene: TRBD2
J gene: TRBJ2-7
V gene: TRBV27
CDR3 DNA: TGTGCCAGCAGTCGGCAGGGGAGCGGGGGCTACGAGCAGTACTTC
CDR3 protein: CASSRQGSGGYEQYF

clone size: few
D gene: -
J gene: TRBJ1-6
V gene: TRBV19
CDR3 DNA: TGTGCCAGTACCGTGGGCGGCGCCCGGGGGTCACCCCTCCACTTT
CDR3 protein: CASTVGGARGSPLHF

clone size: -
D gene: -
J gene: TRBJ1-2
V gene: TRBV28
CDR3 DNA: TGTGCCAGCAGTCTATGGGGGCCTAACTATGGCTACACCTTC
CDR3 protein: CASSLWGPNYGYTF

clone size: -
D gene: -
J gene: TRBJ1-3
V gene: TRBV5-1
CDR3 DNA: TGCGCCAGCAGCTTGGAGGCCGGGGGGAACACCATATATTTT
CDR3 protein: CASSLEAGGNTIYF

clone size: -
D gene: TRBD1
J gene: TRBJ1-2
V gene: TRBV28
CDR3 DNA: TGTGCCAGCAGTACGGGACAGAACTATGGCTACACCTTC
CDR3 protein: CASSTGQNYGYTF